Only one count was recorded for the clone carrying this T cell receptor beta chain. What it binds is unknown. These data belong to a study of a mutant IDH1 vaccine in newly diagnosed glioma. The wider study: The study gave patients eight vaccinations in weeks 1, 3, 5, 7, 11, 15, 19, 23.

The CDR3 has 14 amino acids. Germline CDR1 reads LGHNA; CDR2 reads YSLEER. V was clipped by 4 bases and J by 4 bases, with 13 bases between them. Time point reported: week 11, during vaccination. Vaccination comprised doses that each held 300 ug of mutant IDH1 20-mer peptide, plus topical imiquimod. The donors had new WHO grade 3 or 4 astrocytomas; these were IDH1-mutant and ATRX-lost. Study-wide results and limits: With respect to changes in top peripheral T cell clonotypes, pseudoprogression seemed unrelated.

Assay used: immunoSEQ multiplex PCR; TCRdb lists only in-frame clones, some missing. The sample lists 100,000 to 150,000 clones, around 77% occurring once. The origin of this receptor is a man aged 40-55 years with glioma. This chain connects TRBV4-3 to TRBJ2-5; D unresolved. The source was PBMCs, collected from a glioma patient whose treatment included an IDH1 peptide vaccine. The CDR3 region has the DNA TGCGCCAGCAGCCCCCAAGGACCGGGAGAGACCCAGTACTTC. The encoded protein is CASSPQGPGETQYF.